Listed below are T cell receptor beta chains from one sample, sequenced in a study of monozygotic twins with cystic fibrosis. Repertoires were generated with immunoSEQ multiplex PCR, while TCRdb's copy carries only in-frame clones and drops some. The repertoire has about 10,000 clones, 99% of them found once; the top ten carry 0.35% to 0.5%. Specimen: blood. The receptor set was obtained from a man between 18 and 29 years old with cystic fibrosis. Both conserved end residues are part of each CDR3. A D gene is named only where the DNA matches it firmly. The listing skips clone size in some rows; elsewhere it reads once, few, many or a size class.

TRBJ2-1	once	14	TRBV10-3	TRBD2	CASALAGVGNEQFF	TGTGCCTCCGCTTTAGCGGGAGTGGGGAATGAGCAGTTCTTC
TRBJ2-7	NA	16	TRBV9	TRBD2	CASSVETTSGGSEQYF	TGTGCCAGCAGCGTAGAAACCACTAGCGGGGGGTCCGAGCAGTACTTC
TRBJ2-2	NA	17	TRBV2	TRBD1	CASSKVRTGQNTGELFF	TGTGCCAGCAGCAAAGTTAGGACAGGACAGAACACCGGGGAGCTGTTTTTT
TRBJ1-1	NA	11	TRBV29-1	NA	CSVDGFTQDFF	TGCAGCGTTGACGGGTTCACTCAGGATTTCTTT
TRBJ2-2	NA	16	TRBV5-1	NA	CASSLEGAGILGELFF	TGCGCCAGCAGCTTGGAGGGCGCGGGAATCCTCGGGGAGCTGTTTTTT
TRBJ1-2	NA	15	TRBV5-4	TRBD1	CASSPGTGGGYGYTF	TGTGCCAGCAGCCCAGGGACAGGAGGCGGCTATGGCTACACCTTC
TRBJ1-1	NA	16	TRBV5-6	NA	CASSSPGHRSSAEAFF	TGTGCCAGCAGCTCGCCGGGACATAGGTCTTCCGCTGAAGCTTTCTTT
TRBJ1-3	NA	13	TRBV10-1	NA	CASLGASGNTIYF	TGCGCCAGTTTGGGGGCCTCTGGAAACACCATATATTTT
TRBJ1-1	NA	13	TRBV4-3	NA	CASSQRGSTEAFF	TGCGCCAGCAGCCAAAGGGGTTCCACTGAAGCTTTCTTT
TRBJ1-5	NA	16	TRBV30	NA	CAWSARLGQITEPQHF	TGTGCCTGGAGTGCGCGCCTAGGGCAGATCACTGAGCCCCAGCATTTT
TRBJ1-2	NA	15	TRBV5-6	NA	CASSSRPRDNYGYTF	TGTGCCAGCAGCTCTCGTCCCAGGGACAACTATGGCTACACCTTC
TRBJ2-1	NA	12	TRBV19	NA	CASSPSGNEQFF	TGTGCCAGTAGCCCGTCGGGCAATGAGCAGTTCTTC
TRBJ1-3	NA	15	TRBV13	TRBD1	CASSFDRGPGNTIYF	TGTGCCAGCAGCTTTGACAGGGGGCCTGGAAACACCATATATTTT
TRBJ2-7	NA	12	TRBV19	NA	CASSHPGVEQYF	TGTGCCAGTAGTCACCCAGGGGTCGAGCAGTACTTC
TRBJ2-5	NA	13	TRBV6-5	TRBD1	CASRDRYQETQYF	TGTGCCAGCAGGGACAGGTACCAAGAGACCCAGTACTTC
TRBJ1-1	NA	13	TRBV2	NA	CASSEKGNTEAFF	TGTGCCAGCAGTGAGAAGGGGAACACTGAAGCTTTCTTT
TRBJ2-3	NA	12	TRBV19	NA	CASRLSGDTQYF	TGTGCCAGTAGGCTGTCCGGAGATACGCAGTATTTT